The clone carrying this T cell receptor (beta chain) was seen a few times. Together with a sample-barcoded 5' primer, a J-beta primer mix was included in a second PCR lasting roughly 6 to 12 cycles. TCRdb passed the 5' RACE reads through MiXCR, listing each CDR3 protein once. The sample has more than 1,400,000 distinct CDR3 sequences, around 39% seen once; the top ten hold 7% to 9%. This sample was included in a study of blood T cells in healthy people across ages. Germline CDR1 is SGHVS and CDR2 is FQNEAQ. The ends were cut back, 5 bases at V and 1 base at J, with 20 bases in the middle. The CDR3 contains 17 residues.

The sample was blood. The sequence was collected from a woman under 30 in good health. The chain couples TRBV7-8 to TRBJ2-5; the D gene is possibly TRBD2 (6 bases). As DNA, the CDR3 is TGTGCCAGCAGCACCCAGCGGGTCTTAACTCCCCAAGAGACCCAGTACTTC. Its protein product is CASSTQRVLTPQETQYF.